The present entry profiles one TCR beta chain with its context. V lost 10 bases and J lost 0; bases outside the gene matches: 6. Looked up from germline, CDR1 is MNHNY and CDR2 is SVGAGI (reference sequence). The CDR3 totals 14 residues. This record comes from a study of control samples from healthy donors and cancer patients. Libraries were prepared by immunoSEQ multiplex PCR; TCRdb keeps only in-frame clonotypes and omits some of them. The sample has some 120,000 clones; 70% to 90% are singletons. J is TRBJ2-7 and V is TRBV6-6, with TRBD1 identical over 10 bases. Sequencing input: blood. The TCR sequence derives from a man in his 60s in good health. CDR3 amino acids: CATQDRGFSYEQYF. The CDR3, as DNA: TGTGCCACCCAGGACAGGGGGTTCTCCTACGAGCAGTACTTC.